This entry features one T cell receptor beta chain sequence. This entry is derived from a study of blood T cell repertoires in COVID-19. Libraries were prepared by immunoSEQ multiplex PCR; TCRdb keeps only in-frame clonotypes and omits some of them. The sample includes nearly 200,000 clones, about four fifths of them seen just once. Sample: PBMCs or T cells enriched from blood (not recorded which). The receptor comes from a man aged 35 to 55 who had recovered from COVID-19.

The CDR3 protein is CASSLREGNYEQYF. The DNA of the CDR3 is TGTGCCAGCAGCTTAAGGGAGGGGAACTACGAGCAGTACTTC. The chain carries TRBV5-6 and TRBJ2-7; 7 bases are a match to TRBD2. After removal of 2 bases from V and 3 bases from J, the junction contained 5 bases not matched to a gene. CDR1 and CDR2 from the germline V gene are SGHDT and YYEEEE. There are 14 residues in the CDR3.